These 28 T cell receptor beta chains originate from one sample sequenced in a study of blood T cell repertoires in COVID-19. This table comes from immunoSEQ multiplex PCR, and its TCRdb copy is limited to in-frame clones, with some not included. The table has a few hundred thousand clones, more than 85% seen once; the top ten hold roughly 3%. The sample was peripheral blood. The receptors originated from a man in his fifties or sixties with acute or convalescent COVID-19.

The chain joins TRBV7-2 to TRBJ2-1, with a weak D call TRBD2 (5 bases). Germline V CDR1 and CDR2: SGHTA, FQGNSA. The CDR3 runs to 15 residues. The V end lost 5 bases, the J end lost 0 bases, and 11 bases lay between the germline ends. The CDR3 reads CASSPPGSSYNEQFF. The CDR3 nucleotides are TGTGCCAGCAGCCCCCCGGGGTCCTCCTACAATGAGCAGTTCTTC.

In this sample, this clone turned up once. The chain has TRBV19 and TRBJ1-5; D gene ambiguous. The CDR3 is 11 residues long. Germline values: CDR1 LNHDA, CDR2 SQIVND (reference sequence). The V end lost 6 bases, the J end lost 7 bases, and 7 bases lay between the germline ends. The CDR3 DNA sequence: TGTGCCAGTAGAGGAGGGCAGCCCCAGCATTTT. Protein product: CASRGGQPQHF. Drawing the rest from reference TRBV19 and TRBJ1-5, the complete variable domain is DGGITQSPKYLFRKEGQNVTLSCEQNLNHDAMYWYRQDPGQGLRLIYYSQIVNDFQKGDIAEGYSVSREKKESFPLTVTSAQKNPTAFYLCASRGGQPQHFGDGTRLSIL.

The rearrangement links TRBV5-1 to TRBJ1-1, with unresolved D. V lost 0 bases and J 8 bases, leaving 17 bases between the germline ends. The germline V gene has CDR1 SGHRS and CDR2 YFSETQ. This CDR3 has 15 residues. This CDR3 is CASSLGGIIYGEAFF. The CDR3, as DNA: TGCGCCAGCAGCTTGGGAGGGATAATTTACGGGGAAGCTTTCTTT.

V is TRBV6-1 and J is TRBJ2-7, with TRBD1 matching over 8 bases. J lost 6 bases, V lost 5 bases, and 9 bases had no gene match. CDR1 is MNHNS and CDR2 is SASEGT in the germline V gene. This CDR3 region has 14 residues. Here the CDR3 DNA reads TGTGCCAGCAGTTCCCAGGGGGCTCCCCGCGAGCAGTACTTC. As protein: CASSSQGAPREQYF.

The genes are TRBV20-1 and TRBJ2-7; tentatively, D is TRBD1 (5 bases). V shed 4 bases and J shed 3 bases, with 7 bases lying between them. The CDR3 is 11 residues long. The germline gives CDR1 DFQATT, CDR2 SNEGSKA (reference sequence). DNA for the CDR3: TGCAGTGCTATCAGGGACTACGAGCAGTACTTC. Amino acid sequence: CSAIRDYEQYF.

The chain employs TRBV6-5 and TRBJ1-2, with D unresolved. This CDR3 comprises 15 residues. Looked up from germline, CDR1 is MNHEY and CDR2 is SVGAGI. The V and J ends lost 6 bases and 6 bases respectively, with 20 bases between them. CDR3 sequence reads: CASRNPAASRHGYTF. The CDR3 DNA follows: TGTGCCAGCAGAAACCCGGCGGCCAGTAGGCATGGCTACACCTTC.

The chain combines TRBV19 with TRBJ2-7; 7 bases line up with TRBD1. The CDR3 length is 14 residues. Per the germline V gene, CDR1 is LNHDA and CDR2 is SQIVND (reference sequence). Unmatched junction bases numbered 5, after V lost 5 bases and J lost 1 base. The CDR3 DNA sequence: TGTGCCAGTAGTCCGCGACAGGGTTCCTACGAGCAGTACTTC. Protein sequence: CASSPRQGSYEQYF. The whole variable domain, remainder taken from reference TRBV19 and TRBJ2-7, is DGGITQSPKYLFRKEGQNVTLSCEQNLNHDAMYWYRQDPGQGLRLIYYSQIVNDFQKGDIAEGYSVSREKKESFPLTVTSAQKNPTAFYLCASSPRQGSYEQYFGPGTRLTVT.

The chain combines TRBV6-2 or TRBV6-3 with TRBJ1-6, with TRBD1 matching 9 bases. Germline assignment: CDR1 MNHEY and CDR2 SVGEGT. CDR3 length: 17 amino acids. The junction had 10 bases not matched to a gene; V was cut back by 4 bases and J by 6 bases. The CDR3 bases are TGTGCCAGCAGTTGGGGGACAGGGACGAGAGTTAATTCACCCCTCCACTTT. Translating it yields CASSWGTGTRVNSPLHF.

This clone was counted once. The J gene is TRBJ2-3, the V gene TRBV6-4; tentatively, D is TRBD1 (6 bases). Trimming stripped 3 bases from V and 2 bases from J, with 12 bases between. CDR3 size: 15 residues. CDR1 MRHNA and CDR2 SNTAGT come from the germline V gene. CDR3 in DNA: TGTGCCAGCAGTGATTTGGGGGCCTCCACAGATACGCAGTATTTT. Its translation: CASSDLGASTDTQYF.

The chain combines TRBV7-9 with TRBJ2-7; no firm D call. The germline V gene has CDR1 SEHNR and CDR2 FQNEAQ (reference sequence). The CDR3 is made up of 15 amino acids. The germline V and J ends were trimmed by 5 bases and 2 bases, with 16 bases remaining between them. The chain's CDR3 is CASSAGVALTYEQYF. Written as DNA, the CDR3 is TGTGCCAGCAGCGCCGGAGTGGCCCTAACCTACGAGCAGTACTTC.

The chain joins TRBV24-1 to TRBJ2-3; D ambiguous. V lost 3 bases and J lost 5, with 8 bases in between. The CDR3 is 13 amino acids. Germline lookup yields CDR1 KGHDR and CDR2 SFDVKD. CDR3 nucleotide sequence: TGTGCCACCAGTGATGAGTATGGAGATACGCAGTATTTT. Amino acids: CATSDEYGDTQYF.

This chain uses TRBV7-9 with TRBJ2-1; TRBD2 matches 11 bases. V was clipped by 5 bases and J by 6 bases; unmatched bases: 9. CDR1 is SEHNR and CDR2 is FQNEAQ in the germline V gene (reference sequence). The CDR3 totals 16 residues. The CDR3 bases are TGTGCCAGCAGCCCCCTCGGTAGCGGGGGGGCCAATGAGCAGTTCTTC. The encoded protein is CASSPLGSGGANEQFF.

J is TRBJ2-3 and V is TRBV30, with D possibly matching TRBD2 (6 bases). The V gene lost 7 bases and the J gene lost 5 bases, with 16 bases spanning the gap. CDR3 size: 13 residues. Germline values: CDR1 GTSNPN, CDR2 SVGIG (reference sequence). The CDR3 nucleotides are TGTGCCTCCATGGCGGGGCGGGGAGATACGCAGTATTTT. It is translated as CASMAGRGDTQYF.

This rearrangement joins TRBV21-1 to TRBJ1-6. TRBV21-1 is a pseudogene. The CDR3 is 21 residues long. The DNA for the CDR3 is TGTGCCAGCAGCAAAGATAGCCGGCTGAGGGAAGGAATATCCTATAATTCACCCCTCCACTTT. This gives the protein CASSKDSRLREGISYNSPLHF.

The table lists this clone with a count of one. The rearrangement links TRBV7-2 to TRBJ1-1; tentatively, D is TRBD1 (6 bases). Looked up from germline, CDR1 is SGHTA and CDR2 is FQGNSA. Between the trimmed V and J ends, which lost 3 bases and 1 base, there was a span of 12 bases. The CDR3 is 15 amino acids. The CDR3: CASSLRTVRNTEAFF. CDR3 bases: TGTGCCAGCAGCTTGAGGACAGTTAGGAACACTGAAGCTTTCTTT.

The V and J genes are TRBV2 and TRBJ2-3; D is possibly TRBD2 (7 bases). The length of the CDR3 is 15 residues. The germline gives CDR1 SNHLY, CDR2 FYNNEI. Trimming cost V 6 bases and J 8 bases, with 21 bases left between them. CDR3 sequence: CASSPSRGPQGTQYF. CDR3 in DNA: TGTGCCAGCAGCCCTTCGCGGGGGCCTCAAGGTACGCAGTATTTT. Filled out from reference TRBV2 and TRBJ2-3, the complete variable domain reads EPEVTQTPSHQVTQMGQEVILRCVPISNHLYFYWYRQILGQKVEFLVSFYNNEISEKSEIFDDQFSVERPDGSNFTLKIRSTKLEDSAMYFCASSPSRGPQGTQYFGPGTRLTVL.

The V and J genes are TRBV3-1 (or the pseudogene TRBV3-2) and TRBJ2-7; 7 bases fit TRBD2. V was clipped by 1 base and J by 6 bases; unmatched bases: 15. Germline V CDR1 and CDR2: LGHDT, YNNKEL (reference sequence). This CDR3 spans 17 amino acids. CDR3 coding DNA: TGTGCCAGCAGCCAAGGGTTCCTAGCGGCCCCGCCGGGCGAGCAGTACTTC. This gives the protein CASSQGFLAAPPGEQYF.

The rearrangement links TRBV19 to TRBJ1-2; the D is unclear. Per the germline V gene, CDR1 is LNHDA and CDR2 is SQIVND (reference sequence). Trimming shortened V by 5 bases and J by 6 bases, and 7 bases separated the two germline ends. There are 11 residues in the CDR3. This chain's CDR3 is CASSESDGYTF. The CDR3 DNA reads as TGTGCCAGTAGTGAATCGGATGGCTACACCTTC.

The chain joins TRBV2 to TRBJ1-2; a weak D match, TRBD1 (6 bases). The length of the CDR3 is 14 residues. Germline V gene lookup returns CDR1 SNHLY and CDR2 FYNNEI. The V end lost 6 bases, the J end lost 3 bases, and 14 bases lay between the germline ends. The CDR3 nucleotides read TGTGCCAGCAGAGGGGGGGTCGAGTACTATGGCTACACCTTC. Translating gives CASRGGVEYYGYTF.

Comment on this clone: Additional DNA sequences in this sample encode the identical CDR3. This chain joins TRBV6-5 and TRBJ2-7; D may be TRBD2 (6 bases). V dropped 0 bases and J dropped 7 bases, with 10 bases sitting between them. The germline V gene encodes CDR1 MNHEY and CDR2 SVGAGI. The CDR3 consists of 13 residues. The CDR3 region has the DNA TGTGCCAGCAGTTACTCGCGCGGAGGGGAGCAGTACTTC. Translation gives CASSYSRGGEQYF.

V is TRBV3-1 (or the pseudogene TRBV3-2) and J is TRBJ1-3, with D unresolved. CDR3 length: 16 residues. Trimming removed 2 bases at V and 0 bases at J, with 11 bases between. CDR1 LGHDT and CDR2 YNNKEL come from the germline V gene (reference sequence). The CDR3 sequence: CASSQIGGRSGNTIYF. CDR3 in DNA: TGTGCCAGCAGCCAAATCGGAGGGCGCTCTGGAAACACCATATATTTT.

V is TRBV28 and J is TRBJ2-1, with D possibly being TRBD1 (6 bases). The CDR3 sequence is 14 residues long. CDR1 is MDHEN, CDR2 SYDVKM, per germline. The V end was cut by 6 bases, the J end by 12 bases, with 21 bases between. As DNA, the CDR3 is TGTGCCAGCAGGCTTGGGACATCCCTTGCTGGGCAGTTCTTC. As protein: CASRLGTSLAGQFF.

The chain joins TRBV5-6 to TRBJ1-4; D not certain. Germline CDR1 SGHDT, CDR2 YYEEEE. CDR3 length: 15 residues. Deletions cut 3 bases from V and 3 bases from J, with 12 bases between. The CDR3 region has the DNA TGTGCCAGCAGCTCCGGACGGCGGGCTAATGAAAAACTGTTTTTT. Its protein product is CASSSGRRANEKLFF.

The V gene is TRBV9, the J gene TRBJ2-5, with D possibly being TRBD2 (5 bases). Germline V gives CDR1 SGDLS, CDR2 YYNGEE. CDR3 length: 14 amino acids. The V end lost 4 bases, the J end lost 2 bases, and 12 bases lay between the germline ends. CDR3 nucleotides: TGTGCCAGCAGCTGGTCTGGACTGCAAGAGACCCAGTACTTC. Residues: CASSWSGLQETQYF.

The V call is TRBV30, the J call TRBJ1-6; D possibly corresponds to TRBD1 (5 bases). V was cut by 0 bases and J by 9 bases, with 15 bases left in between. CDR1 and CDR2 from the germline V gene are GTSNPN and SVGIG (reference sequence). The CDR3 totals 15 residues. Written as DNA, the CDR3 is TGTGCCTGGAGTGTAAGGTCAGGGTCTAGTTCACCCCTCCACTTT. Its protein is CAWSVRSGSSSPLHF.

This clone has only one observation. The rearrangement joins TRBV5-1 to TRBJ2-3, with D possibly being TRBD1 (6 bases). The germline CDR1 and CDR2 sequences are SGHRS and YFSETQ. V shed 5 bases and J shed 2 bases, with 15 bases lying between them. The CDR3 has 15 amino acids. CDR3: CASRAGQISTDTQYF. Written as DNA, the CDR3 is TGCGCCAGCAGGGCAGGACAGATATCCACAGATACGCAGTATTTT.

The CDR3 here is CASSPLAGAGTDTQYF. The CDR3 DNA reads TGCGCCAGCAGCCCTTTAGCGGGGGCAGGCACAGATACGCAGTATTTT. The V call is TRBV5-1, the J call TRBJ2-3, with 9 bases lining up with TRBD2. Germline values: CDR1 SGHRS, CDR2 YFSETQ. V lost 4 bases to trimming and J lost 1 base; unmatched junction nucleotides: 7. CDR3 length: 16 amino acids.

The CDR3 sequence is CASSHLGQGVTETQYF. The CDR3 bases are TGTGCCAGCAGCCACTTGGGACAGGGGGTAACGGAGACCCAGTACTTC. The chain employs TRBV3-1 (or the pseudogene TRBV3-2) and TRBJ2-5; 11 bases are a match to TRBD1. After removal of 3 bases from V and 5 bases from J, the junction contained 8 bases not matched to a gene. CDR3 length: 16 amino acids. Germline assignment: CDR1 LGHDT and CDR2 YNNKEL (reference sequence).